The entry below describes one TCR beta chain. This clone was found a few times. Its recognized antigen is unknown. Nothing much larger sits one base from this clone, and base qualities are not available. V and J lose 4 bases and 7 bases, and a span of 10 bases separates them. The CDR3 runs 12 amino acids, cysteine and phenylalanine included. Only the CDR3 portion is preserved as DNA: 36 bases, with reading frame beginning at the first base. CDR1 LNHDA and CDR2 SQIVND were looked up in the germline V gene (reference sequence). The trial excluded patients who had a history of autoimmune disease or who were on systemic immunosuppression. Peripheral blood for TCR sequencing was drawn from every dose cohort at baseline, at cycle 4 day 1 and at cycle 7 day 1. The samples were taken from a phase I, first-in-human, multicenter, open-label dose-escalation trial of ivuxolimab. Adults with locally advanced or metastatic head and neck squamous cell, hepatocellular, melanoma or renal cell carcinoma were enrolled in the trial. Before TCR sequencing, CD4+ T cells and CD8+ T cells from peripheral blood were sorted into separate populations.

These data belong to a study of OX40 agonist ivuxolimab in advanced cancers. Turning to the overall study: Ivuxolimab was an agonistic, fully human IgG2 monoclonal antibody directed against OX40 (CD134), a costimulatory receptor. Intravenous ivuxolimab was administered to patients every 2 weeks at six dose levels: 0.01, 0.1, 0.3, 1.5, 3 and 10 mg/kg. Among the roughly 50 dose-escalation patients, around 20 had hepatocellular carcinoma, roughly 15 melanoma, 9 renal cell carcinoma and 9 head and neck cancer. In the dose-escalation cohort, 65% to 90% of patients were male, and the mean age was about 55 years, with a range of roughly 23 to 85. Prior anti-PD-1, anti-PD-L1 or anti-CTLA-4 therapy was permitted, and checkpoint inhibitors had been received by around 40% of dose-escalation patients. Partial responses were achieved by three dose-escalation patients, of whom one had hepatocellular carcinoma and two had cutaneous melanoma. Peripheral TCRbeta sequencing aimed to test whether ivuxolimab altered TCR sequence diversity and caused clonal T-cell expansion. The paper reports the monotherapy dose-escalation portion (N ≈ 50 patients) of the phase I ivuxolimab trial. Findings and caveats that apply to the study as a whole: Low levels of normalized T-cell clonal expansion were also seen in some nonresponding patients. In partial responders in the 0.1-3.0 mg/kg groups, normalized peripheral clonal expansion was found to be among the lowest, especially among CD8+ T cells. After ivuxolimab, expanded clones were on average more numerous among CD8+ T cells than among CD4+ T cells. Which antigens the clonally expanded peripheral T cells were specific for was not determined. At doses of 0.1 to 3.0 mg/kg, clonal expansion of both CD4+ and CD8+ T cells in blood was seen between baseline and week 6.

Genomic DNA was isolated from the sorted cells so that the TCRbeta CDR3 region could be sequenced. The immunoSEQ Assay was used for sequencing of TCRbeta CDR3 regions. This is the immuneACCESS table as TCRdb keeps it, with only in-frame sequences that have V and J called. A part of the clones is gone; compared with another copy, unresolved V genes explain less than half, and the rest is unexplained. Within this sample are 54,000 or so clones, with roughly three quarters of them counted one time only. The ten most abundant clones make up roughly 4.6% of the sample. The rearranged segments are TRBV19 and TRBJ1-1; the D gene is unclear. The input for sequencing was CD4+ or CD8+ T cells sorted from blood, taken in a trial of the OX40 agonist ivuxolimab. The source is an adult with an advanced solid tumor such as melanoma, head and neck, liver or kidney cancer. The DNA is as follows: TGTGCCAGTAGTACCCTTGGACTTGAAGCTTTCTTT. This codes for CASSTLGLEAFF.